This T cell receptor beta chain is from a study of shared T cell receptors in the human thymus. Sequencing used immunoSEQ multiplex PCR; TCRdb keeps in-frame clones, though not all of them. The table lists about 380,000 clones, more than 85% of them singletons. V shed 0 bases and J shed 8 bases, with 2 bases lying between them. CDR3 size: 11 residues. This sequence originates from a human donor. The sample was thymocytes. The chain combines TRBV23-1 with TRBJ2-1; D remains ambiguous. TRBV23-1 is marked as an open reading frame, function uncertain. CDR3 sequence reads: CASSQSYEQFF. The CDR3 region has the DNA TGCGCCAGCAGTCAATCTTATGAGCAGTTCTTC.